This TCR beta chain was sequenced for a study of breast tumors, draining lymph nodes, adjacent tissues. The CDR3 loop spans 17 amino acids. CDR1 is SGHRS, CDR2 YFSETQ, per germline. V lost 1 base and J lost 0; bases outside the gene matches: 5. This clonotype was seen at least ten times. MiXCR, applied by TCRdb to the multiplex PCR reads, yields one record per CDR3 protein. The table has roughly 110,000 distinct CDR3 sequences, roughly 33% seen once. The lymph nodes were axillary draining lymph nodes from breast cancer patients. The sequenced material came from axillary lymph node tissue. The genes are TRBV5-1 and TRBJ2-3; 10 positions match TRBD2. The sequence was obtained from a female donor with breast cancer. Some clones in this sample may be carry-over from other donors' samples. The CDR3 is CASSLLAGASSTDTQYF. The CDR3 DNA sequence: TGCGCCAGCAGCTTGCTAGCGGGGGCCTCTAGCACAGATACGCAGTATTTT.